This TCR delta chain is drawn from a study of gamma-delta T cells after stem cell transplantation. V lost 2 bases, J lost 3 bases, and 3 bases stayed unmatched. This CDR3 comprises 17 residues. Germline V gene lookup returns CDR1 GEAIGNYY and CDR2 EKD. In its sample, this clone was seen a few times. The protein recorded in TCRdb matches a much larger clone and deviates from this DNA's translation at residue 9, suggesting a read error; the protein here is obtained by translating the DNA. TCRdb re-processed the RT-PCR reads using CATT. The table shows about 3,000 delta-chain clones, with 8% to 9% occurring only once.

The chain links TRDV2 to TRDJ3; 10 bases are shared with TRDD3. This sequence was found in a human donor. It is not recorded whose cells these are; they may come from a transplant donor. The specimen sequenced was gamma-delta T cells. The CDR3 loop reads CACDSTGGCWDTRQMFF. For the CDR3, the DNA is TGTGCCTGTGACAGTACTGGGGGATGCTGGGACACCCGACAGATGTTTTTC.